This T cell receptor (beta chain) was identified during a study of blood T cell repertoires in COVID-19. Study context: Spain, Italy and the United States supplied samples that represented acute and convalescent COVID-19.

Trimming cost V 2 bases and J 4 bases; bases outside gene matches: 5. Germline V CDR1 and CDR2: SGHDT, YYEEEE. The length of the CDR3 is 17 residues. Only in-frame clones appear in the TCRdb table, and some are missing; sequencing was by immunoSEQ multiplex PCR. The sample lists about 100,000 clones, 85% occurring once. The chain employs TRBV5-6 and TRBJ2-1, with TRBD2 identical over 14 bases. The sequenced sample was peripheral blood. This sequence was found in a woman aged 65 to 85 with active or convalescent COVID-19. The chain's CDR3 is CASSFWTSGRLYNEQFF. CDR3 bases: TGTGCCAGCAGCTTTTGGACTAGCGGGAGGTTATACAATGAGCAGTTCTTC.